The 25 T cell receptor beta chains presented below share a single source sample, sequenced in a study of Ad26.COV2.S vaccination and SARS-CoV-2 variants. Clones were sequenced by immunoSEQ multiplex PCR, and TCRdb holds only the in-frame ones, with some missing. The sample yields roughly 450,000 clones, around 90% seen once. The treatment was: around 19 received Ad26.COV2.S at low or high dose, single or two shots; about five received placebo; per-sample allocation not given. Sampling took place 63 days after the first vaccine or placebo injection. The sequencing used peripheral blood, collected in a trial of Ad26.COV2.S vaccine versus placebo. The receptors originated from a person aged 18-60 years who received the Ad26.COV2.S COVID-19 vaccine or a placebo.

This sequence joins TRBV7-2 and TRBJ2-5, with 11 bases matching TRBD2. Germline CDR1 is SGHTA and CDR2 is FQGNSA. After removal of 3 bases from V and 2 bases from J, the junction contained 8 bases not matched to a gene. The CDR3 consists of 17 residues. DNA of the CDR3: TGTGCCAGCAGCTTGACTAGCGGGAACCTAATACAAGAGACCCAGTACTTC. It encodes CASSLTSGNLIQETQYF.

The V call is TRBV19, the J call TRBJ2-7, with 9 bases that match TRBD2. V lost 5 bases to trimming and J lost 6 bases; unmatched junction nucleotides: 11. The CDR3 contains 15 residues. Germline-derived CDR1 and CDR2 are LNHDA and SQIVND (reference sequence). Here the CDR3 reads CASSSLAGRVGEQYF. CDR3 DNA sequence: TGTGCCAGTAGTTCTCTAGCGGGACGGGTTGGCGAGCAGTACTTC.

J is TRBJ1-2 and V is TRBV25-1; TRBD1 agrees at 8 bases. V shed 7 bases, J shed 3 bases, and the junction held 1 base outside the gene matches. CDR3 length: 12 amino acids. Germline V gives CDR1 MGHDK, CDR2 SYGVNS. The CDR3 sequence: CASKDRDYGYTF. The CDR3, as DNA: TGTGCCAGCAAGGACAGGGACTATGGCTACACCTTC.

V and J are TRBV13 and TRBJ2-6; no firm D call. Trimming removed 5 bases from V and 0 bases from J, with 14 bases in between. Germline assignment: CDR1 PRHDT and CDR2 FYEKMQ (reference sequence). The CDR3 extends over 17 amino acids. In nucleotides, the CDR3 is TGTGCCAGCAGCAGCCCTATCGGAGACTCTGGGGCCAACGTCCTGACTTTC. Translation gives CASSSPIGDSGANVLTF.

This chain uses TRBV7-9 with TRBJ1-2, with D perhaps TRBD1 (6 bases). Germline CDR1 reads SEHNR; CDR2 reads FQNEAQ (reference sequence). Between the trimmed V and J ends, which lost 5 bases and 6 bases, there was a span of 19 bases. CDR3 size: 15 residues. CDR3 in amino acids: CASSLGAAGGHGYTF. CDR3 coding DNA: TGTGCCAGCAGCCTGGGGGCAGCGGGGGGCCATGGCTACACCTTC. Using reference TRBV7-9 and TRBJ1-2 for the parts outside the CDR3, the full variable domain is DTGVSQNPRHKITKRGQNVTFRCDPISEHNRLYWYRQTLGQGPEFLTYFQNEAQLEKSRLLSDRFSAERPKGSFSTLEIQRTEQGDSAMYLCASSLGAAGGHGYTFGSGTRLTVV.

This chain's CDR3 is CASSKVGGTPYEQYF. For the CDR3, the DNA is TGTGCCAGCAGCAAGGTTGGCGGGACCCCCTACGAGCAGTACTTC. This sequence joins TRBV6-5 and TRBJ2-7; a possible D gene is TRBD2 (6 bases). Trimming removed 6 bases from V and 2 bases from J, with 17 bases in between. The germline CDR1 and CDR2 sequences are MNHEY and SVGAGI. CDR3 length equals 15 residues.

The CDR3 DNA sequence: TGTGCCAGCAGCCAAGAGGAGGGACCCTACGAGCAGTACTTC. It is translated as CASSQEEGPYEQYF. The chain couples TRBV4-2 to TRBJ2-7, with D perhaps TRBD2 (6 bases). V was pared by 0 bases and J by 2 bases, with 8 bases between. The CDR3 is 14 residues long. CDR1 LGHNA and CDR2 YNFKEQ come from the germline V gene.

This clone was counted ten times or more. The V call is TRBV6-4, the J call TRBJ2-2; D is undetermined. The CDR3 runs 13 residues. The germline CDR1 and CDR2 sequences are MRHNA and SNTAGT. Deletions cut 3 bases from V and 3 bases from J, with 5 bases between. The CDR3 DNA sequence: TGTGCCAGCAGTGAGGGTTACACCGGGGAGCTGTTTTTT. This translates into CASSEGYTGELFF.

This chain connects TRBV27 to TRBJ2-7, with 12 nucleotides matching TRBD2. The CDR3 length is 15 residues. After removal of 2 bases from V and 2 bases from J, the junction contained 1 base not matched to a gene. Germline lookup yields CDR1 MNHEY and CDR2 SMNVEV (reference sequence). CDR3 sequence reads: CASSLLAGGPYEQYF. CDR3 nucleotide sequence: TGTGCCAGCAGTTTACTAGCGGGAGGGCCCTACGAGCAGTACTTC.

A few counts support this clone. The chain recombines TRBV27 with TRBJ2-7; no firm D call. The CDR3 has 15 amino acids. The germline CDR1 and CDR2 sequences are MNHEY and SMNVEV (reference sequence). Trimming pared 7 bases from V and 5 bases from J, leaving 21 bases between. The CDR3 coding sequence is TGTGCCAGCACCGCTTTCGGAAAGGCCTGGGACGAGCAGTACTTC. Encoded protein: CASTAFGKAWDEQYF.

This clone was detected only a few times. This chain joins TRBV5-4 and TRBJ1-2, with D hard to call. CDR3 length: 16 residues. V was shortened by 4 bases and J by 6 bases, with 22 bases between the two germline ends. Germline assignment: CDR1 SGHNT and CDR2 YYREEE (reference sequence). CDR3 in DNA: TGTGCCAGCAGCCCCCTGGGTGACGGACTGGGAGATGGCTACACCTTC. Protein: CASSPLGDGLGDGYTF.

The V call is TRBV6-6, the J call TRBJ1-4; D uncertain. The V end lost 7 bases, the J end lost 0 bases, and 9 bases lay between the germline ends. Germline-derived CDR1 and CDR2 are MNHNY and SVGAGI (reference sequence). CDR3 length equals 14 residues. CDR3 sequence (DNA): TGTGCCAGCACCCAGACCGCAACTAATGAAAAACTGTTTTTT. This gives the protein CASTQTATNEKLFF.

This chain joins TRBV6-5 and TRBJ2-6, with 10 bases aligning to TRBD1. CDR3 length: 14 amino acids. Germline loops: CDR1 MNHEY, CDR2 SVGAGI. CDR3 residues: CGTGGNSGANVLTF. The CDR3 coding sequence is TGTGGGACAGGGGGAAACTCTGGGGCCAACGTCCTGACTTTC.

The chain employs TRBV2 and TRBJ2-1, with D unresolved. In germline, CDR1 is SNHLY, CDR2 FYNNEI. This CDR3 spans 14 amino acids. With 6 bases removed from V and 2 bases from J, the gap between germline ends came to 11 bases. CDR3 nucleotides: TGTGCCAGCAGAAGTCAAGTGACCTACAATGAGCAGTTCTTC. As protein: CASRSQVTYNEQFF.

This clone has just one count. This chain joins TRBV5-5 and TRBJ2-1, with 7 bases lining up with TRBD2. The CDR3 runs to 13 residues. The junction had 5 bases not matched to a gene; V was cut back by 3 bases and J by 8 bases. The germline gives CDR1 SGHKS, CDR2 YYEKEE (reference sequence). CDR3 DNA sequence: TGTGCCAGCAGCTCGCTGAGCGGGGATGAGCAGTTCTTC. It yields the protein CASSSLSGDEQFF.

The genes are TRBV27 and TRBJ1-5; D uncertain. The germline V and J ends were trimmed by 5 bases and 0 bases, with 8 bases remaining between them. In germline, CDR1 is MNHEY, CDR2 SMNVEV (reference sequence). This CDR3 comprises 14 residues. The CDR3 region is CASSRSNSNQPQHF. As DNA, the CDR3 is TGTGCCAGCAGTCGTTCAAATAGCAATCAGCCCCAGCATTTT.

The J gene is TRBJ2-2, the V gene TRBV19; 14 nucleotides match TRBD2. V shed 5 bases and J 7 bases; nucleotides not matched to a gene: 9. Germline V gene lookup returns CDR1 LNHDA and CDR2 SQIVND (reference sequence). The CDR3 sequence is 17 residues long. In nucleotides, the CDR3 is TGTGCCAGTAGTTCGGGACTAGCGGGAGAAATTGGCGGGGAGCTGTTTTTT. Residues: CASSSGLAGEIGGELFF.

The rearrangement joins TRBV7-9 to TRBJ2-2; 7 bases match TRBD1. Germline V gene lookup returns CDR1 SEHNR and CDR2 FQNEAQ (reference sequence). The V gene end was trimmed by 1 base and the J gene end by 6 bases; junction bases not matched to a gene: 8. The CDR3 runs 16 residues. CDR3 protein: CASSLGTGDRSGELFF. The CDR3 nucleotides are TGTGCCAGCAGCTTAGGAACAGGGGATCGATCCGGGGAGCTGTTTTTT.

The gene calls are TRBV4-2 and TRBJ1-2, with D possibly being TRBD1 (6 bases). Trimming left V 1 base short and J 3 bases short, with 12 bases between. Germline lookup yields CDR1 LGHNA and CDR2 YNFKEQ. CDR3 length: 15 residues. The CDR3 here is CASSQGTAVDYGYTF. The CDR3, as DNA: TGTGCCAGCAGCCAAGGGACAGCGGTAGACTATGGCTACACCTTC.

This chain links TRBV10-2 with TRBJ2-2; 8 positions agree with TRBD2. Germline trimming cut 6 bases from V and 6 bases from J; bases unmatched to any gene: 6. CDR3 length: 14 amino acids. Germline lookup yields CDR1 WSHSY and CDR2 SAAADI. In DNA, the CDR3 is TGCGCCAGCAGCGGACTAGCTCGCCCCGGGGAGCTGTTTTTT. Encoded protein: CASSGLARPGELFF.

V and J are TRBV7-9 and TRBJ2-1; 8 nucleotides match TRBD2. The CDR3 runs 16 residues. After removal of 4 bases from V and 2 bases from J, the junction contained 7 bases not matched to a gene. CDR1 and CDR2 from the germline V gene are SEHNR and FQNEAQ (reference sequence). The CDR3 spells CASSSEREFTYNEQFF. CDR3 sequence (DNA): TGTGCCAGCAGCTCTGAGCGGGAGTTCACCTACAATGAGCAGTTCTTC.

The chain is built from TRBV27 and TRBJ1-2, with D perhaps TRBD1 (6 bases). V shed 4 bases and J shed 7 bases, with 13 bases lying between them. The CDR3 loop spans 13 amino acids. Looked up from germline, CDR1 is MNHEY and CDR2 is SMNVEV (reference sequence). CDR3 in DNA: TGTGCCAGCAGTTCAACAGGGTACGGTGGCTACACCTTC. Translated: CASSSTGYGGYTF.

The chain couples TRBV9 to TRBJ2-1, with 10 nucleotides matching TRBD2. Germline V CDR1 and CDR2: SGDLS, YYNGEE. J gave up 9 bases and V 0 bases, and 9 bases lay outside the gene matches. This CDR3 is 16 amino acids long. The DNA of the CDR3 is TGTGCCAGCAGCGTAGAAGCGGGAGGGCCTCGGGGTGAGCAGTTCTTC. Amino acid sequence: CASSVEAGGPRGEQFF. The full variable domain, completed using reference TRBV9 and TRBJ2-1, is DSGVTQTPKHLITATGQRVTLRCSPRSGDLSVYWYQQSLDQGLQFLIQYYNGEERAKGNILERFSAQQFPDLHSELNLSSLELGDSALYFCASSVEAGGPRGEQFFGPGTRLTVL.

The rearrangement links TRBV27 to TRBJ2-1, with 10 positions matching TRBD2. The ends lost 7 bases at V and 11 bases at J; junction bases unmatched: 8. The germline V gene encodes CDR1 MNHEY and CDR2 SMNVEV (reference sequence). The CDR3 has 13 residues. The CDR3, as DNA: TGTGCCAGCAATTTCCTAGCGGGAGAAAAGCAGTTCTTC. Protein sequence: CASNFLAGEKQFF.

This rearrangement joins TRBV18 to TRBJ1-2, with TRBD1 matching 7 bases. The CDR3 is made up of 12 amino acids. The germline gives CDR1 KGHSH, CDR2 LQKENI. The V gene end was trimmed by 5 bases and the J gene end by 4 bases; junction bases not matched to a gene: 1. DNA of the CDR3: TGTGCCAGCTCATCAGGGGGCTATGGCTACACCTTC. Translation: CASSSGGYGYTF.